The 4 T cell receptor beta chains below come from one sample, sequenced in a study of blood T cell repertoires in COVID-19. Sequencing used immunoSEQ multiplex PCR; TCRdb keeps in-frame clones, though not all of them. The table has 160,000 or so clones, over 80% seen once. The sequencing input was peripheral blood. The source of these receptors is a woman in her forties or fifties with acute or convalescent COVID-19.

The chain is built from TRBV29-1 and TRBJ2-7; the match to TRBD1 covers 11 bases. The V gene end was trimmed by 6 bases and the J gene end by 4 bases; junction bases not matched to a gene: 2. CDR3 length equals 12 residues. Germline assignment: CDR1 SQVTM and CDR2 ANQGSEA. Here the CDR3 DNA reads TGCAGCGTCCGGGACAGGGGGTACGAGCAGTACTTC. Translation gives CSVRDRGYEQYF.

The chain joins TRBV20-1 to TRBJ1-2; D call uncertain. Germline lookup yields CDR1 DFQATT and CDR2 SNEGSKA (reference sequence). The V end lost 3 bases, the J end lost 8 bases, and 10 bases lay between the germline ends. The length of the CDR3 is 11 residues. As DNA, the CDR3 is TGCAGTGCTAGTAAGGAGGGAGGCTACACCTTC. Amino acids: CSASKEGGYTF.

V gene TRBV14 combines with J gene TRBJ2-1; 9 nucleotides line up with TRBD2. The CDR3 runs 15 residues. Germline lookup yields CDR1 SGHDN and CDR2 FVKESK. V trimming: 4 bases; J trimming: 2 bases; junction bases outside the gene matches: 3. As DNA, the CDR3 is TGTGCCAGCAGCCCCCGACTAGCGGCCTACAATGAGCAGTTCTTC. This codes for CASSPRLAAYNEQFF.

The genes are TRBV5-1 and TRBJ2-5; D remains ambiguous. V gave up 5 bases and J gave up 5 bases, with 13 bases separating them. This CDR3 is built from 13 residues. Germline V gene data show CDR1 as SGHRS and CDR2 as YFSETQ. The chain's CDR3 is CASRPSPRETQYF. CDR3 DNA: TGCGCCAGCAGGCCGAGCCCCCGTGAGACCCAGTACTTC.